This paragraph reports one T cell receptor beta chain. This sample is part of a study of T cells expressing NK-cell markers. Across the study: HCMV seropositivity marked seven of the eight sequenced donors; one was seronegative.

CDR3 length equals 18 residues. CDR1 LNHDA and CDR2 SQIVND come from the germline V gene (reference sequence). The cDNA for TCR beta came from 5'RACE template switching with UMIs. TCRdb re-called the 5' RACE reads; one entry per CDR3 protein, DNA not given. The sample has roughly 350,000 distinct CDR3 sequences; the top ten hold roughly 5.5%. The receptor was derived from a man aged 18-70 years in good health. The rearrangement uses TRBV19 and TRBJ1-5; checking the TCRdb D call of TRBD1 is not possible without DNA. The sequenced sample was blood T cells: a sorted CD56 or NKG2C T cell subset, CD4+ or CD8+ T cells, or bulk PBMC T cells (not recorded which). The CDR3 is CASSISGQGLYSNQPQHF.